Listed below are T cell receptor beta chains from one sample, sequenced in a study of vaccination and CD4 T cells after COVID-19. The antigens these receptors bind are not known. TCRdb reprocessed the PCR reads with MiXCR, giving one entry per CDR3 protein. The sample lists roughly 14,000 distinct CDR3 sequences; around 38% were seen once. Sequenced: cultured CD4+ T cells from blood. Every receptor here comes from a human donor with COVID-19. CDR3s include the opening cysteine and the closing phenylalanine or tryptophan. D genes are given only for firm matches. A row's size may be missing; if present it is once, few, many or a size class.

d_call	v_call	clone_size	j_call	cdr3_nt	cdr3_aa
.	TRBV7-6	few	TRBJ1-1	TGTGCCAGCAGCTTAAAAGGGGGACGCACTGAAGCTTTCTTT	CASSLKGGRTEAFF
.	TRBV6-1	.	TRBJ1-2	TGTGCCAGCAGTGAAAGGGTCGGGGGCTACACCTTC	CASSERVGGYTF
.	TRBV6-1	few	TRBJ1-1	TGTGCCAGCAGTCAGCCACCAGCTGAAGCTTTCTTT	CASSQPPAEAFF
.	TRBV20-1	.	TRBJ1-5	TGCAGTGCTCAAGACAGGAGCAATCAGCCCCAGCATTTT	CSAQDRSNQPQHF
.	TRBV9	.	TRBJ1-6	TGTGCCAGCAGCGCAGACCCCGGTCCACCCCTCCACTTT	CASSADPGPPLHF
.	TRBV6-1	few	TRBJ2-5	TGTGCCAGCAGTGAAGGAAATTACCAAGAGACCCAGTACTTC	CASSEGNYQETQYF
TRBD2	TRBV20-1	few	TRBJ2-5	TGCAGTGCTAGAGATCGGGGGGGCCGGGGGGAGACCCAGTACTTC	CSARDRGGRGETQYF
.	TRBV4-2	once	TRBJ1-2	TGTGCCAGCAGCCATGAATGGTATGGCTACACCTTC	CASSHEWYGYTF
.	TRBV6-2/TRBV6-3	few	TRBJ2-6	TGTGCCAGCAGCCCACAATACTCTGGGGCCAACGTCCTGACTTTC	CASSPQYSGANVLTF
TRBD1	TRBV20-1	.	TRBJ2-2	TGCAGTGCCCCGGGACAGGGGAACACCGGGGAGCTGTTTTTT	CSAPGQGNTGELFF
TRBD1	TRBV7-9	few	TRBJ1-6	TGTGCCAGCAGCCCAACTTCGACAGGGTACAATTCACCCCTCCACTTT	CASSPTSTGYNSPLHF
.	TRBV6-2/TRBV6-3	.	TRBJ1-2	TGTGCCAGCAGTTACGGACAGTCTCTTGGCTACACCTTC	CASSYGQSLGYTF
.	TRBV11-3	.	TRBJ2-5	TGTGCCAGCAGCCTCCGGGGGCGTTCAGAGACCCAGTACTTC	CASSLRGRSETQYF
TRBD1	TRBV20-1	.	TRBJ2-6	TGCAGTGCTATCCGGGACAGCCTACCCTCTGGGGCCAACGTCCTGACTTTC	CSAIRDSLPSGANVLTF
.	TRBV20-1	.	TRBJ1-2	TGCAGTGCTAGAGATGGGTCACAGCCACTCTATGGCTACACCTTC	CSARDGSQPLYGYTF
.	TRBV6-5	.	TRBJ1-1	TGTGCCAGCAGTTATCGGACGGTGGCGGGCACTGAAGCTTTCTTT	CASSYRTVAGTEAFF
.	TRBV5-1	.	TRBJ1-5	TGCGCCAGCAGCCCGGGTACAGGGAATCAGCCCCAGCATTTT	CASSPGTGNQPQHF
.	TRBV7-9	few	TRBJ1-6	TGTGCCAGCAGCTTAGGAACCTCCTATAATTCACCCCTCCACTTT	CASSLGTSYNSPLHF
.	TRBV5-1	once	TRBJ2-1	TGCGCCAGCAGCTTGGTTAGGATTAGCTCCTACAATGAGCAGTTCTTC	CASSLVRISSYNEQFF
.	TRBV20-1	.	TRBJ1-2	TGCAGTGCCACGAGGGGAGCTAACTATGGCTACACCTTC	CSATRGANYGYTF
.	TRBV24-1	few	TRBJ1-5	TGTGCCACCGGCCCGCAGCGCAGCAATCAGCCCCAGCATTTT	CATGPQRSNQPQHF
TRBD1	TRBV6-1	.	TRBJ2-3	TGTGCCAGCAGTATGGGACAGCTCGGCACAGATACGCAGTATTTT	CASSMGQLGTDTQYF
.	TRBV25-1	few	TRBJ1-2	TGTGCCAGCAGTGAAAACTATGGCTACACCTTC	CASSENYGYTF